Below, 22 T cell receptor beta chains from the same sample are listed, as sequenced in a study of OX40 agonist ivuxolimab in advanced cancers. Here immunoSEQ multiplex PCR was the method, and the copy in TCRdb shows in-frame clones only, minus some. The data contain under 100,000 clones, more than 85% of them seen just once; the ten biggest clones take up around 2.6%. Here the sequenced sample was CD4+ or CD8+ T cells sorted from blood, taken in a trial of the OX40 agonist ivuxolimab. Receptors were obtained from an adult with an advanced solid tumor such as melanoma, head and neck, liver or kidney cancer.

The chain employs TRBV30 and TRBJ2-1, with D unresolved. The CDR3 sequence is 12 residues long. Per germline, CDR1 GTSNPN and CDR2 SVGIG (reference sequence). Trimming stripped 0 bases from V and 7 bases from J, with 7 bases between. CDR3 amino acids: CAWSVGRNEQFF. CDR3 nucleotides: TGTGCCTGGAGTGTAGGTAGGAATGAGCAGTTCTTC.

V usage is TRBV30 and J usage is TRBJ1-5; no reliable D call. The CDR3 is 18 amino acids. The V gene lost 7 bases and the J gene lost 1 base, with 26 bases spanning the gap. CDR1 GTSNPN and CDR2 SVGIG come from the germline V gene (reference sequence). CDR3 protein: CASSPDLIPGGSNQPQHF. As DNA, the CDR3 is TGTGCCTCCTCCCCAGACCTCATCCCAGGTGGGAGCAATCAGCCCCAGCATTTT.

The rearrangement uses TRBV9 and TRBJ2-5; 12 nucleotides match TRBD2. This CDR3 contains 18 residues. Germline trimming cut 4 bases from V and 0 bases from J; bases unmatched to any gene: 10. Germline CDR1 is SGDLS and CDR2 is YYNGEE. As DNA, the CDR3 is TGTGCCAGCAGCATAGATGGGGGGACTAGCGGGTACCAAGAGACCCAGTACTTC. Amino acid sequence: CASSIDGGTSGYQETQYF.

V and J are TRBV6-1 and TRBJ1-2; TRBD1 matches at 7 bases. Germline CDR1 MNHNS, CDR2 SASEGT. CDR3 size: 12 residues. V lost 7 bases to trimming and J lost 4 bases; unmatched junction nucleotides: 3. The CDR3 here is CASKTGAYGYTF. DNA of the CDR3: TGTGCCAGCAAAACAGGGGCCTATGGCTACACCTTC.

This clone has a single count. The rearrangement joins TRBV2 to TRBJ2-7; D is unclear. CDR1 is SNHLY, CDR2 FYNNEI, per germline. This CDR3 region has 14 residues. Trimming pared 3 bases from V and 0 bases from J, leaving 9 bases between. CDR3 protein: CASSEWGSSYEQYF. The CDR3 coding sequence is TGTGCCAGCAGTGAGTGGGGAAGCTCCTACGAGCAGTACTTC.

The chain uses TRBV5-1 and TRBJ2-3; tentative D call: TRBD2 (6 bases). CDR3 length: 13 amino acids. Looked up from germline, CDR1 is SGHRS and CDR2 is YFSETQ. V shed 4 bases and J shed 8 bases, with 14 bases lying between them. CDR3 DNA: TGCGCCAGCAGCGTGACTAGTTTGGGTACGCAGTATTTT. Its translation is CASSVTSLGTQYF.

The V and J genes are TRBV28 and TRBJ1-2, with D perhaps TRBD1 (5 bases). Trimming pared 5 bases from V and 9 bases from J, leaving 19 bases between. The germline V gene has CDR1 MDHEN and CDR2 SYDVKM. The CDR3 consists of 14 residues. CDR3 region: CASSGGSWKWSYTF. CDR3 DNA sequence: TGTGCCAGCAGTGGGGGAAGTTGGAAGTGGAGCTACACCTTC.

The rearrangement uses TRBV23-1 and TRBJ2-1; 8 nucleotides match TRBD1. TRBV23-1 is designated an ORF whose function remains uncertain. The CDR3 sequence is 13 residues long. The J segment lost 9 bases and the V segment lost 4 bases, leaving 5 bases of the junction unmatched. This CDR3 reads CASSPPGQAEQFF. Written as DNA, the CDR3 is TGCGCCAGCAGTCCCCCGGGACAGGCTGAGCAGTTCTTC.

The chain has TRBV7-9 and TRBJ2-5, with 9 positions matching TRBD1. The CDR3 is 15 residues long. Germline assignment: CDR1 SEHNR and CDR2 FQNEAQ (reference sequence). V shed 5 bases, J shed 2 bases, and the junction held 6 bases outside the gene matches. As DNA, the CDR3 is TGTGCCAGCAGCCACGGACAGGGGCGTCAAGAGACCCAGTACTTC. Translated, it gives CASSHGQGRQETQYF.

A remark on this clone: The junction and the germline gene differ at one end; a read error may be behind it. CDR3 sequence: CASSLTQGAHFSYNEQFF. CDR3 DNA: TGTGCCAGCAGCCTAACCCAGGGGGCTCATTTCTCCTACAATGAGCAGTTCTTC. The chain links TRBV7-3 to TRBJ2-1; 8 bases agree with TRBD1. Germline V gene data show CDR1 as SGHTA and CDR2 as FQGTGA. The CDR3 is 18 residues long.

The gene calls are TRBV30 and TRBJ2-5; the D call may be TRBD1 or TRBD2 (5 bases each). The CDR3 runs to 19 residues. Trimming shortened V by 4 bases and J by 7 bases, and 34 bases separated the two germline ends. The germline V gene encodes CDR1 GTSNPN and CDR2 SVGIG (reference sequence). DNA of the CDR3: TGTGCCTGGATCGATACCTGGGGGAACACCGAACGGAGACTGGGGACCCAGTACTTC. This codes for CAWIDTWGNTERRLGTQYF.

This rearrangement joins TRBV29-1 to TRBJ2-7, with D perhaps assigned TRBD1 or TRBD2 (6 bases each). V lost 3 bases and J 7 bases, leaving 16 bases between the germline ends. The CDR3 has 13 residues. The germline gives CDR1 SQVTM, CDR2 ANQGSEA. The CDR3 nucleotides are TGCAGCGTTGACGGGGGCGCTGGTCGGGAGCAGTACTTC. Its translation is CSVDGGAGREQYF.

The J gene is TRBJ1-1, the V gene TRBV6-5, with 7 positions matching TRBD1. The germline gives CDR1 MNHEY, CDR2 SVGAGI. The CDR3 is 14 residues long. With 6 bases clipped from V and 7 bases from J, the junction kept 11 bases outside the gene matches. The CDR3 loop reads CASSRGTVSNEAFF. In nucleotides, the CDR3 is TGTGCCAGCAGCCGCGGGACAGTCTCAAATGAAGCTTTCTTT.

The chain is built from TRBV5-1 and TRBJ2-7; 10 nucleotides agree with TRBD2. Germline assignment: CDR1 SGHRS and CDR2 YFSETQ. The CDR3 has 14 residues. The V and J ends lost 4 bases and 4 bases, in that order; junction bases with no gene match: 5. DNA for the CDR3: TGCGCCAGCAGCGCTAGCGGGAGTGGTTACGAGCAGTACTTC. Translation gives CASSASGSGYEQYF. Variable domain in full (rest from reference TRBV5-1 and TRBJ2-7): KAGVTQTPRYLIKTRGQQVTLSCSPISGHRSVSWYQQTPGQGLQFLFEYFSETQRNKGNFPGRFSGRQFSNSRSEMNVSTLELGDSALYLCASSASGSGYEQYFGPGTRLTVT.

The genes are TRBV4-1 and TRBJ1-4, with no clear D. The ends were cut back, 0 bases at V and 0 bases at J, with 11 bases in the middle. Germline CDR1 MGHRA, CDR2 YSYEKL. There are 17 residues in the CDR3. Here the CDR3 DNA reads TGCGCCAGCAGCCAAGAATTCGCGACTGCAACTAATGAAAAACTGTTTTTT. Its translation is CASSQEFATATNEKLFF.

This rearrangement joins TRBV7-2 to TRBJ2-3; 13 bases agree with TRBD2. Unmatched junction bases numbered 7, after V lost 5 bases and J lost 2 bases. Per the germline V gene, CDR1 is SGHTA and CDR2 is FQGNSA. This CDR3 is 17 amino acids long. The CDR3 DNA sequence: TGTGCCAGCAGCCGCACTGGGACTAGCGGGACCACAGATACGCAGTATTTT. Protein product: CASSRTGTSGTTDTQYF.

The V call is TRBV10-2, the J call TRBJ1-2; TRBD1 matches 8 bases. The length of the CDR3 is 12 residues. CDR1 is WSHSY and CDR2 is SAAADI in the germline V gene. With 2 bases clipped from V and 8 bases from J, the junction kept 1 base outside the gene matches. Here the CDR3 DNA reads TGCGCCAGCAGTGAGGACAGGGGCGGCTACACCTTC. Translating it yields CASSEDRGGYTF.

This chain uses TRBV11-2 with TRBJ2-7, with 7 bases that match TRBD1. The CDR3 runs to 14 residues. Germline CDR1 and CDR2: SGHAT and FQNNGV. V lost 5 bases to trimming and J lost 3 bases; unmatched junction nucleotides: 7. CDR3 nucleotide sequence: TGTGCCAGCAGCCCCATGCGACAGGGCTACGAGCAGTACTTC. Encoded protein: CASSPMRQGYEQYF.

This clone was observed once. The rearrangement joins TRBV18 to TRBJ2-1; tentative D call: TRBD2 (6 bases). Looked up from germline, CDR1 is KGHSH and CDR2 is LQKENI. V was trimmed by 0 bases and J by 6 bases, leaving 6 bases between them. The CDR3 has 13 amino acids. In DNA form, the CDR3 reads TGTGCCAGCTCACCACCGGGAGGCAATGAGCAGTTCTTC. Its translation is CASSPPGGNEQFF.

CDR3 residues: CASSPGGSGNTIYF. The CDR3 coding sequence is TGTGCCAGCTCACCGGGGGGCTCTGGAAACACCATATATTTT. The chain combines TRBV18 with TRBJ1-3, with D possibly matching TRBD1 (5 bases). This CDR3 has 14 residues. V lost 3 bases, J lost 0 bases, and 6 bases lay in between. Germline CDR1 and CDR2: KGHSH and LQKENI.

V is TRBV28 and J is TRBJ2-5, with D possibly matching TRBD1 (6 bases). The germline V and J ends were trimmed by 4 bases and 1 base, with 16 bases remaining between them. The germline V gene has CDR1 MDHEN and CDR2 SYDVKM. CDR3 length: 16 residues. CDR3 sequence: CASSSRQGQVQETQYF. The CDR3 DNA sequence: TGTGCCAGCAGTTCCCGCCAGGGGCAGGTCCAAGAGACCCAGTACTTC.

The chain couples TRBV28 to TRBJ2-7, with D unclear. Germline loops: CDR1 MDHEN, CDR2 SYDVKM. Deletions cut 5 bases from V and 1 base from J, with 15 bases between. This CDR3 is built from 15 residues. The CDR3 sequence is CASSLGPSGSYEQYF. The CDR3 DNA is TGTGCCAGCAGTCTAGGCCCTAGTGGTTCCTACGAGCAGTACTTC.